These 16 T cell receptor beta chains were all obtained from the same sample, sequenced in a study of neurological immune-mediated disorders. TCRdb independently ran MiXCR on the 5' RACE reads; one entry per CDR3 protein. The profile shows about 52,000 distinct CDR3 sequences, about 3.8% of them singletons. The specimen was PBMCs. The receptors shown here come from a man in his sixties with multiple sclerosis.

This clonotype was picked up many times. This sequence joins TRBV19 and TRBJ1-1; D is unresolved. Germline V lookup: CDR1 LNHDA, CDR2 SQIVND (reference sequence). This CDR3 has 10 amino acids. V dropped 7 bases and J dropped 7 bases, with 7 bases sitting between them. The CDR3 DNA reads TGTGCCAGTATTCCCGTTGAAGCTTTCTTT. Translation: CASIPVEAFF.

For this clonotype: This may be a read error: a much more frequent sequence differs by one nucleotide. This CDR3 is missing its conserved last phenylalanine or tryptophan, likely due to a read error. The CDR3 protein is CASSLTGGEQYI. The CDR3 region has the DNA TGTGCCAGCAGTTTAACAGGGGGTGAGCAGTACATC. The rearrangement joins TRBV12-3 or TRBV12-4 to TRBJ2-7; 8 bases are a match to TRBD1. J lost 7 bases, V lost 2 bases, and 1 base had no gene match. This CDR3 has 12 amino acids.

The V gene is TRBV18, the J gene TRBJ2-1; D uncertain. This CDR3 has 16 residues. Germline assignment: CDR1 KGHSH and CDR2 LQKENI. V was shortened by 1 base and J by 0 bases, with 10 bases between the two germline ends. The CDR3 loop reads CASSPLLGNSYNEQFF. As DNA, the CDR3 is TGTGCCAGCTCACCACTCCTGGGTAACTCCTACAATGAGCAGTTCTTC.

In its sample, this clonotype was seen many times. The chain uses TRBV20-1 and TRBJ1-2; perhaps TRBD1 as D (6 bases). Germline-derived CDR1 and CDR2 are DFQATT and SNEGSKA (reference sequence). Between the trimmed V and J ends, which lost 4 bases and 6 bases, there was a span of 21 bases. The CDR3 is made up of 15 amino acids. The CDR3 protein is CSATHLRGARDGYTF. In DNA, the CDR3 is TGCAGTGCTACCCACCTTCGGGGGGCCAGGGATGGCTACACCTTC.

Ten or more counts support this clonotype. The chain recombines TRBV7-2 with TRBJ2-5; D remains ambiguous. CDR1 SGHTA and CDR2 FQGNSA come from the germline V gene. This CDR3 region has 13 residues. V gave up 3 bases and J gave up 1 base, with 6 bases separating them. The CDR3 bases are TGTGCCAGCAGCTTCACGGCCCAAGAGACCCAGTACTTC. Protein: CASSFTAQETQYF.

This clonotype was seen many times. The chain combines TRBV20-1 with TRBJ2-2; TRBD1 matches at 7 bases. The CDR3 is 15 residues long. Germline assignment: CDR1 DFQATT and CDR2 SNEGSKA (reference sequence). Trimming cost V 6 bases and J 1 base; bases outside gene matches: 8. The CDR3, as DNA: TGCAGTGCCCTCTCCGGGACAGTGAACACCGGGGAGCTGTTTTTT. This sequence encodes CSALSGTVNTGELFF.

This clonotype occurred many times. The rearrangement uses TRBV10-3 and TRBJ2-2; D remains unclear. The CDR3 extends over 14 amino acids. The germline CDR1 and CDR2 sequences are ENHRY and SYGVKD. V lost 7 bases to trimming and J lost 2 bases, with 11 bases between them. Written as DNA, the CDR3 is TGTGCCATCAAGGTGACGGCAAACACCGGGGAGCTGTTTTTT. This translates into CAIKVTANTGELFF.

This clonotype has a count of ten or more. The chain has TRBV5-1 and TRBJ1-1, with 9 bases that match TRBD1. The CDR3 extends over 15 amino acids. The junction had 15 bases not matched to a gene; V was cut back by 4 bases and J by 11 bases. Germline V gene sequence: CDR1 SGHRS, CDR2 YFSETQ. CDR3 loop: CASSLTGTGPLGAFF. As DNA, the CDR3 is TGCGCCAGCAGCCTGACCGGGACAGGGCCCCTGGGGGCTTTCTTT.

This clonotype has ten or more counts. The chain joins TRBV20-1 to TRBJ1-5, with D maybe TRBD1 (5 bases). Trimming pared 5 bases from V and 2 bases from J, leaving 16 bases between. CDR1 and CDR2 (germline): DFQATT, SNEGSKA (reference sequence). CDR3 size: 15 residues. The DNA for the CDR3 is TGCAGTGCTGGACTCCAGGGAGAAGGCAATCAGCCCCAGCATTTT. Translation: CSAGLQGEGNQPQHF.

This clonotype was seen ten or more times. The rearrangement links TRBV27 to TRBJ1-6; D not resolved. Germline CDR1 and CDR2: MNHEY and SMNVEV (reference sequence). Trimming took off 2 bases at V and 4 bases at J, with 3 bases between the two ends. The CDR3 loop spans 13 amino acids. CDR3 sequence: CASSLAYNSPLHF. The CDR3 nucleotides are TGTGCCAGCAGTTTAGCTTATAATTCACCCCTCCACTTT.

This clonotype was recorded at least ten times. The V and J genes are TRBV20-1 and TRBJ2-3; TRBD2 matches at 11 bases. The CDR3 runs to 16 residues. V trimming: 0 bases; J trimming: 5 bases; junction bases outside the gene matches: 7. Germline V lookup: CDR1 DFQATT, CDR2 SNEGSKA (reference sequence). CDR3 amino acids: CSARDHSGGAGDTQYF. The CDR3 nucleotides read TGCAGTGCTAGAGATCATAGCGGGGGGGCAGGAGATACGCAGTATTTT.

This clonotype was picked up many times. The chain has TRBV15 and TRBJ2-1; D remains unclear. The CDR3 runs 13 residues. Germline CDR1 reads LNHNV; CDR2 reads YYDKDF (reference sequence). V dropped 3 bases and J dropped 4 bases, with 7 bases sitting between them. The CDR3 nucleotides read TGTGCCACCAGCAGGGCGGATTACAATGAGCAGTTCTTC. It yields the protein CATSRADYNEQFF.

This clonotype came up many times. The chain couples TRBV3-1 to TRBJ2-1; TRBD1 agrees at 9 bases. CDR1 and CDR2 from the germline V gene are LGHDT and YNNKEL (reference sequence). V lost 2 bases to trimming and J lost 13 bases; unmatched junction nucleotides: 9. This CDR3 spans 14 amino acids. The CDR3 nucleotides are TGTGCCAGCAGCCAACTCGACAGGGGGAGGAATCAGTTCTTC. Protein sequence: CASSQLDRGRNQFF.

This chain connects TRBV20-1 to TRBJ1-1, with TRBD1 as a possible D gene (5 bases). The CDR3 runs to 13 residues. V was shortened by 0 bases and J by 4 bases, with 9 bases between the two germline ends. In germline, CDR1 is DFQATT, CDR2 SNEGSKA (reference sequence). The CDR3 DNA reads TGCAGTGCTAGAGATCCAGGGAGCACTGAAGCTTTCTTT. Protein product: CSARDPGSTEAFF.

This clonotype occurred many times. The rearrangement joins TRBV25-1 to TRBJ2-3; D call uncertain. The V end was cut by 4 bases, the J end by 6 bases, with 8 bases between. The CDR3 runs to 12 residues. Germline loops: CDR1 MGHDK, CDR2 SYGVNS. Here the CDR3 DNA reads TGTGCCAGCAGTGCCACTGTCGATACGCAGTATTTT. Translating gives CASSATVDTQYF.

This clonotype was seen ten or more times. This sequence joins TRBV5-1 and TRBJ1-1; TRBD1 matches 8 bases. Per germline, CDR1 SGHRS and CDR2 YFSETQ. V lost 1 base, J lost 0 bases, and 2 bases stayed unmatched. The CDR3 runs 15 residues. For the CDR3, the DNA is TGCGCCAGCAGCTTGATGGGACAGGTGAACACTGAAGCTTTCTTT. Protein product: CASSLMGQVNTEAFF.